The 5 T cell receptor beta chains below all came from one sample that was sequenced in a study of T cell repertoires in cytomegalovirus infection. TCRdb redid the calling of the reads with MiXCR, one entry per CDR3 protein. Found here are 740,000 or so distinct CDR3 sequences, 35% of them singletons; the top ten hold around 3%. Sequenced sample: PBMCs. These receptors were collected from a human donor in good health (CMV status not recorded). Some clones in this sample may be carry-over from other donors' samples.

The chain recombines TRBV20-1 with TRBJ2-2; D ambiguous. The germline V and J ends were trimmed by 6 bases and 4 bases, with 18 bases remaining between them. The CDR3 length is 15 residues. In germline, CDR1 is DFQATT, CDR2 SNEGSKA (reference sequence). As DNA, the CDR3 is TGCAGTGCGAGTGACGGGTCCAAGGGCACCGGGGAGCTGTTTTTT. Its translation is CSASDGSKGTGELFF.

This clonotype was seen a few times. The chain recombines TRBV7-6 with TRBJ2-7; 10 bases map to TRBD2. V lost 0 bases, J lost 5 bases, and 4 bases stayed unmatched. Germline lookup yields CDR1 SGHVS and CDR2 FNYEAQ. The CDR3 has 15 amino acids. CDR3 protein: CASSLAGLAGDEQYF. CDR3 in DNA: TGTGCCAGCAGCTTAGCGGGGCTAGCGGGAGACGAGCAGTACTTC.

The gene calls are TRBV4-1 and TRBJ2-1; unclear D gene. The CDR3 is 12 residues long. The germline gives CDR1 MGHRA, CDR2 YSYEKL. V dropped 4 bases and J dropped 9 bases, with 10 bases sitting between them. This CDR3 is CASSRDGSEQFF. Here the CDR3 DNA reads TGCGCCAGCAGCCGAGACGGTAGTGAGCAGTTCTTC.

The gene calls are TRBV10-3 and TRBJ1-2; perhaps TRBD1 as D (6 bases). Per germline, CDR1 ENHRY and CDR2 SYGVKD. The CDR3 loop spans 15 amino acids. The ends were cut back, 8 bases at V and 4 bases at J, with 20 bases in the middle. The CDR3 region has the DNA TGTGCCATCTCCCACCCCGCAGGGGCGGTCTATGGCTACACCTTC. Translated, it gives CAISHPAGAVYGYTF.

This sequence joins TRBV19 and TRBJ2-7, with a possible D match to TRBD2 (6 bases). Germline V gene lookup returns CDR1 LNHDA and CDR2 SQIVND (reference sequence). The CDR3 runs to 14 residues. The V end was cut by 10 bases, the J end by 5 bases, with 21 bases between. The CDR3 sequence is CATKQRLGHHEQYF. The CDR3 DNA sequence: TGTGCCACCAAACAAAGACTAGGTCACCACGAGCAGTACTTC.